This TCR beta chain was retrieved from a study of radiation and T cells in renal cell carcinoma. Study overall: Nephrectomy followed 15 Gy stereotactic body radiation by 4 weeks.

The CDR3 has 12 amino acids. Germline CDR1 and CDR2: LNHDA and SQIVND (reference sequence). Points from the study as a whole: In blood, top tumor clones expanded by 2 weeks, shrinking by 4. No pretreatment tumor biopsies were available for baseline clonotypes.

In regard to this clone: Its specificity is unknown.

The sample's time point: baseline pretreatment blood. The sample's treatment: 15 Gy SBRT to primary tumor, nephrectomy 4 weeks later. Clear cell pathology was present in this patient's renal cell carcinoma. Using immunoSEQ multiplex PCR, the repertoire was profiled, and TCRdb retains in-frame clones only, with some absent. The data contain 150,000 or so clones, 88% of them singletons. The input for sequencing was blood, taken from a patient whose treatment included radiotherapy and nephrectomy. The source is a woman aged 70 to 79 with renal cell carcinoma. V is TRBV19 and J is TRBJ2-3; 7 nucleotides match TRBD2. The CDR3 loop is CAAGGGTDTQYF. For the CDR3, the DNA is TGTGCAGCGGGCGGGGGTACAGATACGCAGTATTTT.